Detailed here is one T cell receptor beta chain. What it binds is not known. The same CDR3 arises from other DNA sequences in this sample as well. This entry comes from a study of T cell responses to AZD1222 COVID-19 vaccine. Study results and caveats: Nearly half of unique spike-specific TCRs reportedly avoided B.1.351 and B.1.1.7 mutated regions. A rise in Spike-specific TCR breadth and depth followed two AZD1222 doses. Just a handful of AZD1222 recipients were seropositive at baseline. Dominant CD4 TCR responses targeted spike regions 160-218 and 743-854.

Sequencing was performed with immunoSEQ multiplex PCR; in TCRdb, only in-frame clones are kept and a portion is missing. The repertoire holds 170,000 or so clones, with 90% as singletons. CDR1 and CDR2 from the germline V gene are KGHSH and LQKENI. V lost 3 bases to trimming and J lost 1 base, with 9 bases between them. CDR3 length equals 14 residues. The clonotype comes from an adult in good health. Sample: peripheral blood, taken on day 0 of AZD1222 vaccination. The chain joins TRBV18 to TRBJ1-1; D is possibly TRBD1 (5 bases). The CDR3 loop is CASSPLGTNTEAFF. In nucleotides, the CDR3 is TGTGCCAGCTCACCCCTCGGGACGAACACTGAAGCTTTCTTT.